This T cell receptor (beta chain) was captured in a study of T cell responses to AZD1222 COVID-19 vaccine. Germline CDR1 reads MNHEY; CDR2 reads SMNVEV (reference sequence). The CDR3 is made up of 12 amino acids. Trimming pared 6 bases from V and 8 bases from J, leaving 10 bases between. Measured with immunoSEQ multiplex PCR; TCRdb has only the in-frame clones, and not every one. The sample lists roughly 140,000 clones, about 88% occurring once. This receptor was identified in an adult who had recovered from COVID-19. The starting material was peripheral blood, obtained after recovery from COVID-19. The chain has TRBV27 and TRBJ1-4; D might be TRBD1 (5 bases). CDR3 DNA: TGTGCCAGCAGCAGGGTTGGGGAAAAACTGTTTTTT. Translated, it gives CASSRVGEKLFF.